This T cell receptor (beta chain) was captured by sequencing in a study of regulatory T cells in long-lasting Graves disease. The CDR3 is 11 residues long, counting both termini. Time point here: newly diagnosed GD, antithyroid drugs for less than 3 months. Extracted PBMC RNA gave rise to the TCR library. Both iRepertoire HTBI primers and Arm-PCR of CDR3 regions were used to build the TCR beta libraries. A single record per CDR3 protein comes from TCRdb applying MiXCR to the multiplex PCR reads. The repertoire consists of about 500,000 distinct CDR3 sequences, with about a sixth occurring once and the leading ten covering over 9%. Details on this clonotype: As yet, its antigen is unknown. Because the CDR3's place on the DNA is in doubt, the DNA is left out and the CDR3 is given as listed by TCRdb.

Study results and limitations: Sampling was limited to peripheral blood rather than thyroid tissue. Persistent disease preferred TRBV28, TRBJ1-2 and TRBJ2-5; new disease, TRBV20-1 and TRBJ2-1.

In addition, the sample was reused for a study of T cells in Graves' hyperthyroidism and ophthalmopathy. That source adds: Most expanded thyroid clonotypes above 0.001 recurred in blood.

This clonotype was obtained from a man aged 40-49 years with Graves disease. The chain is built from TRBV12-3 or TRBV12-4 and TRBJ1-3; no DNA check was done on the table's D call, TRBD1. The source was peripheral blood mononuclear cells (PBMCs), collected at new diagnosis, from a patient treated with antithyroid drugs. Here the CDR3 reads CASSFGTGNYF.